This TCR beta chain was recovered during a study of CD8 T cells in Susac syndrome. Reverse transcription of about 0.45 to 1 ug RNA used random hexamers. A single record per CDR3 protein comes from TCRdb applying MiXCR to the immunoSEQ multiplex PCR reads. The sample lists around 170,000 distinct CDR3 sequences; about 92% were seen once. CDR3 size: 12 residues. Germline V lookup: CDR1 SGHRS, CDR2 YFSETQ. The V and J ends lost 1 base and 6 bases respectively, with 4 bases between them. The gene calls are TRBV5-1 and TRBJ2-2, with D hard to call. The sequencing input was CD4+ T cells from PBMCs. This receptor was identified in a human donor in good health. The DNA of the CDR3 is TGCGCCAGCAGCTTGAGTGCCGGGGAGCTGTTTTTT. It specifies CASSLSAGELFF.